This T cell receptor beta chain was captured by sequencing in a study of identifying expanded T cells in peripheral blood. This CDR3 has 17 residues. The germline CDR1 and CDR2 sequences are MNHEY and SMNVEV (reference sequence). Trimming took 4 bases from V and 6 from J, leaving 24 bases between them. Notes on this clone: The antigen is unknown.

Profiled with immunoSEQ multiplex PCR; TCRdb holds only in-frame clones, not every one. The table has 91,000 or so clones, around nine tenths seen once. Study conclusions and caveats: Variance in clone template counts between two-week samples significantly increased with total template count across all healthy donors.

The receptor's source is a person aged 18 to 75 in good health. The chain uses TRBV27 and TRBJ1-1; D uncertain. The material sequenced was blood. The CDR3 loop is CASSSQGPQALPSEAFF. The CDR3 DNA reads TGTGCCAGCAGTTCCCAAGGGCCCCAGGCCCTACCGTCTGAAGCTTTCTTT.